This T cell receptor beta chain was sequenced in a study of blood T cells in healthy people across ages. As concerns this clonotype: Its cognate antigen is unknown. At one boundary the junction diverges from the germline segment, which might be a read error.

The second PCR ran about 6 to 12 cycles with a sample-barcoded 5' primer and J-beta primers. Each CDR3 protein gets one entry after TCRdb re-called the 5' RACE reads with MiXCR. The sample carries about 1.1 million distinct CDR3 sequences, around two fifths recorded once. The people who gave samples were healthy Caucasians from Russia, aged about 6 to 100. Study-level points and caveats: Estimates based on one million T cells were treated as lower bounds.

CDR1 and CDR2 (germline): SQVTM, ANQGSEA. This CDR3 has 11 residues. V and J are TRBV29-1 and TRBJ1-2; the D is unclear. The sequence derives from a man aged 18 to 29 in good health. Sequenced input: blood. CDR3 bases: TGCAGCGTTGAAGACCGACGTGGCTACACCTTT. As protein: CSVEDRRGYTF. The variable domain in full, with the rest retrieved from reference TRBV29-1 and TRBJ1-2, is SAVISQKPSRDICQRGTSLTIQCQVDSQVTMMFWYRQQPGQSLTLIATANQGSEATYESGFVIDKFPISRPNLTFSTLTVSNMSPEDSSIYLCSVEDRRGYTFGSGTRLTVV.